Listed below are T cell receptor beta chains from one sample, sequenced in a study of blood T cell repertoires in COVID-19. Clones were read by immunoSEQ multiplex PCR, and TCRdb kept only the in-frame ones, dropping some. The table lists under 250,000 clones, roughly 82% of them singletons, with 12% in the top ten. The specimen sequenced was peripheral blood. The receptors were sampled from an elderly man with acute or convalescent COVID-19. CDR3s include the opening cysteine and the closing phenylalanine or tryptophan. The D gene is left open where the match is weak. Some rows have no size entry. The others give once, few or many, or a class for an expanded clone.

CASSPTGGAYGYTF,TGTGCCAGCAGCCCTACAGGGGGAGCCTATGGCTACACCTTC,TRBJ1-2,TRBD1,-,TRBV7-2
CAISFQGTPNTGELFF,TGTGCCATCAGTTTCCAGGGTACCCCGAACACCGGGGAGCTGTTTTTT,TRBJ2-2,-,-,TRBV10-3
CASSLELAGGHNEQFF,TGCGCCAGCAGCCTCGAACTAGCGGGAGGGCACAATGAGCAGTTCTTC,TRBJ2-1,TRBD2,-,TRBV5-1
CASTKLAGVGPDTQYF,TGTGCCAGCACCAAATTAGCGGGAGTAGGGCCAGATACGCAGTATTTT,TRBJ2-3,TRBD2,-,TRBV28
CASSSVSGRGGLGEQYF,TGTGCCAGCAGCTCAGTGTCGGGTAGGGGGGGTCTTGGCGAGCAGTACTTC,TRBJ2-7,-,-,TRBV7-2
CASSLQGRDQPQHF,TGTGCCAGCAGTTTACAGGGTCGGGATCAGCCCCAGCATTTT,TRBJ1-5,-,-,TRBV5-4
CATSRTGNQPQHF,TGTGCCACCAGTAGGACAGGTAATCAGCCCCAGCATTTT,TRBJ1-5,TRBD1,-,TRBV24-1
CASRTTTGIGYTF,TGTGCCAGTAGGACTACTACAGGGATTGGCTACACCTTC,TRBJ1-2,-,-,TRBV19
CASSLGLQGTEAFF,TGTGCCAGCAGCTTAGGCCTTCAGGGTACTGAAGCTTTCTTT,TRBJ1-1,-,-,TRBV11-2
CASSLRDRGTDTQYF,TGTGCCAGCAGCTTAAGGGACAGGGGAACAGATACGCAGTATTTT,TRBJ2-3,TRBD1,-,TRBV7-9
CASSLGQSLDYGYTF,TGTGCCAGCAGCTTGGGTCAGTCTCTCGACTATGGCTACACCTTC,TRBJ1-2,-,-,TRBV5-4
CASSPAGQGGYTF,TGTGCCAGCAGCCCAGCTGGACAGGGAGGCTACACCTTC,TRBJ1-2,TRBD1,-,TRBV28
CASSSRLAGARVEQYF,TGTGCCAGCAGCTCCCGCCTAGCGGGAGCAAGGGTCGAGCAGTACTTC,TRBJ2-7,TRBD2,-,TRBV5-8
CAISLGLAGFETQYF,TGTGCCATCAGTTTGGGACTAGCGGGTTTTGAGACCCAGTACTTC,TRBJ2-5,TRBD2,-,TRBV10-3
CASIESLPNTGELFF,TGTGCCAGCATCGAGTCACTGCCTAACACCGGGGAGCTGTTTTTT,TRBJ2-2,-,-,TRBV28
CASSLVGRVLDSPLHF,TGTGCCAGCAGCTTAGTGGGCAGGGTGTTGGATTCACCCCTCCACTTT,TRBJ1-6,-,-,TRBV11-2
CASSLLGQLSYGYTF,TGTGCCAGCAGTTTATTGGGACAGCTAAGCTATGGCTACACCTTC,TRBJ1-2,TRBD1,-,TRBV28
CSVRRGSTDTQYF,TGCAGCGTACGGCGGGGAAGCACAGATACGCAGTATTTT,TRBJ2-3,-,-,TRBV29-1
CASSIDRAPNTEAFF,TGTGCCAGTAGTATCGACAGGGCTCCGAACACTGAAGCTTTCTTT,TRBJ1-1,TRBD1,-,TRBV19
CASSSLPGDTEAFF,TGTGCCAGCAGCTCCCTTCCGGGTGACACTGAAGCTTTCTTT,TRBJ1-1,-,-,TRBV7-2
CASSQRASDRGLTGFGEKLFF,TGTGCCAGCAGCCAAAGGGCCTCAGACAGGGGGTTAACCGGTTTCGGGGAAAAACTGTTTTTT,TRBJ1-4,TRBD1,-,TRBV3-1/TRBV3-2
CASSLDSSLNSPLHF,TGTGCCAGCAGCTTAGACAGTTCGCTTAATTCACCCCTCCACTTT,TRBJ1-6,-,-,TRBV11-3
CASSLAGRVSGETQYF,TGTGCCAGCAGCTTAGCAGGCAGGGTTTCAGGGGAGACCCAGTACTTC,TRBJ2-5,-,-,TRBV7-2
CASSLGTGGAGNQPQHF,TGTGCCAGCAGCCTGGGAACAGGGGGCGCGGGCAATCAGCCCCAGCATTTT,TRBJ1-5,TRBD1,-,TRBV5-6
CASSGAGSKVEKLFF,TGTGCCAGCAGTGGCGCCGGGTCCAAGGTTGAAAAACTGTTTTTT,TRBJ1-4,-,-,TRBV27
CASSPTGGHQPQHF,TGTGCCAGCAGTCCGACAGGGGGCCATCAGCCCCAGCATTTT,TRBJ1-5,TRBD1,-,TRBV28
CASSSRRWRLGPQHF,TGTGCCAGCAGCTCCCGGCGGTGGAGGCTCGGGCCCCAGCATTTT,TRBJ1-5,-,few,TRBV9
CASSGGTVFGYGYTF,TGTGCCAGCAGCGGGGGGACAGTCTTTGGCTATGGCTACACCTTC,TRBJ1-2,TRBD1,-,TRBV9
CASSNRGVGSPLHF,TGTGCCAGCAGCAACCGGGGGGTCGGTTCACCCCTCCACTTT,TRBJ1-6,-,once,TRBV6-5
CASSINSDTQYF,TGTGCCAGCAGTATTAACTCAGATACGCAGTATTTT,TRBJ2-3,-,-,TRBV9
CASSLLRGTEAFF,TGTGCCAGCAGTTTACTCCGGGGGACTGAAGCTTTCTTT,TRBJ1-1,-,-,TRBV12-3/TRBV12-4
CASSLGQSDSGNTIYF,TGTGCCAGCAGCTTAGGACAGTCCGACTCTGGAAACACCATATATTTT,TRBJ1-3,-,-,TRBV11-2
CASSRDREYGYTF,TGTGCCAGCAGCAGGGACAGGGAATATGGCTACACCTTC,TRBJ1-2,TRBD1,once,TRBV5-4
CASSTSGQGLYEAFF,TGCGCCAGCAGCACCTCGGGACAGGGGCTTTATGAAGCTTTCTTT,TRBJ1-1,TRBD1,-,TRBV5-1
CASSPGLADEQYF,TGTGCCAGCAGCCCCGGACTAGCGGACGAGCAGTACTTC,TRBJ2-7,TRBD2,-,TRBV3-1/TRBV3-2
CASSGTGGNNQPQHF,TGTGCCAGCAGCGGTACAGGGGGCAACAATCAGCCCCAGCATTTT,TRBJ1-5,TRBD1,-,TRBV5-5
CASSTLASSYNEQFF,TGTGCCAGCTCGACGTTAGCGAGCTCCTACAATGAGCAGTTCTTC,TRBJ2-1,-,-,TRBV18
CASSAQGVNQPQHF,TGTGCCAGCAGCGCGCAGGGTGTCAATCAGCCCCAGCATTTT,TRBJ1-5,-,-,TRBV6-5
CASSYDWGWGTEAFF,TGTGCCAGCAGTTACGATTGGGGCTGGGGCACTGAAGCTTTCTTT,TRBJ1-1,-,-,TRBV6-2/TRBV6-3
CASSSGQVPPSSYNEQFF,TGCGCCAGCAGCTCGGGACAGGTGCCCCCAAGCTCCTACAATGAGCAGTTCTTC,TRBJ2-1,TRBD1,-,TRBV5-1
CATSDRETYEQYF,TGTGCCACCAGTGATCGGGAAACCTACGAGCAGTACTTC,TRBJ2-7,-,-,TRBV24-1
CASSAQSNTEAFF,TGTGCCAGCAGCGCACAGTCGAACACTGAAGCTTTCTTT,TRBJ1-1,-,-,TRBV5-5